Here is one TCR beta chain with its context. These data belong to a study of patients and donors after allogeneic stem cell transplantation. TCRdb analysed the RT-PCR reads with MiXCR anew, one entry per CDR3 protein. The sample has 800,000 to 1,000,000 distinct CDR3 sequences, roughly 17% seen once; the top ten hold roughly 6%. Germline assignment: CDR1 SGHRS and CDR2 YFSETQ. This CDR3 region has 15 residues. V was pared by 4 bases and J by 8 bases, with 21 bases between. V is TRBV5-1 and J is TRBJ1-2; TRBD1 is a possible D gene (6 bases). Input material: blood, either unsorted or a sorted T cell fraction (not recorded which). The clonotype originates from a human donor who was either an allogeneic HSCT recipient or a stem cell or donor lymphocyte infusion donor (not recorded which). It is not recorded whose cells these are; they may come from a transplant donor. CDR3 coding DNA: TGCGCCAGCAGCCCCGACCCGGGACAACTCGGGGGCTACACCTTC. It yields the protein CASSPDPGQLGGYTF.